The rows below give T cell receptor beta chains drawn from one sample of a study of monozygotic twins with inflammatory bowel disease. With the 5' RACE reads reprocessed, TCRdb shows one record per CDR3 protein and no DNA. The ten most abundant clones cover 2.4% of a sample with around 450,000 distinct CDR3 sequences. Sequencing input: blood. All receptors come from a human donor with ulcerative colitis or Crohn's disease, or a healthy co-twin of an affected twin (not recorded which). The CDR3 runs from the conserved cysteine through the conserved F or W.

j_call v_call cdr3_aa
TRBJ1-6 TRBV5-4 CASSFKGALNSPLHF
TRBJ2-1 TRBV6-5 CASTSTSGGYNEQFF
TRBJ2-7 TRBV20-1 CSAPRGWIARYEQYF
TRBJ1-2 TRBV19 CATLPSGGVRPDGYTF
TRBJ1-1 TRBV20-1 CSALRVRSEAFF
TRBJ1-1 TRBV6-2/TRBV6-3 CASRGWHTEAFF
TRBJ2-3 TRBV4-3 CASSQDSGPVYTQYF
TRBJ2-3 TRBV20-1 CSARYGGGTDTQYF
TRBJ1-2 TRBV9 CASSVEFGRDGYTF
TRBJ1-2 TRBV3-1 CASSQGTGDMGGYTF
TRBJ2-7 TRBV30 CAWGHDSREQYF
TRBJ2-2 TRBV27 CASSTQGATGELFF
TRBJ2-6 TRBV18 CASSPIGQEKSGANVPTF
TRBJ2-1 TRBV11-2 CASSTGGEQFF
TRBJ2-3 TRBV7-3 CASSLVGVFTDTQYF
TRBJ1-5 TRBV18 CASSPAPGGNQPQHF
TRBJ2-3 TRBV25-1 CASTPGRGLIDTQYF
TRBJ1-2 TRBV28 CASSFGPGQGVPNYGYTF
TRBJ1-6 TRBV18 CASSPTGVDSPLHF
TRBJ2-1 TRBV12-3/TRBV12-4 CASSKRDTGEQFF
TRBJ1-2 TRBV28 CASSPDGRGYGYTF
TRBJ2-5 TRBV27 CASSYGFLETQYF
TRBJ2-2 TRBV5-1 CASSPGQGDGELFF
TRBJ2-1 TRBV20-1 CSASPRVPEQFF
TRBJ2-1 TRBV5-5 CASSLGGGITYNEQFF
TRBJ1-1 TRBV28 CASSLITEAFF
TRBJ2-7 TRBV15 CATSRDRDRDEQYF
TRBJ2-5 TRBV5-1 CASSSGQAGETQYF
TRBJ1-2 TRBV9 CASSVGQENYGYTF
TRBJ2-1 TRBV11-2 CASSLTAGGPNEQFF
TRBJ1-2 TRBV30 CAMTQGGNYGYTF
TRBJ1-4 TRBV12-5 CASGLGGHREKLFF
TRBJ2-1 TRBV24-1 CATSDGYRNEQFF